The clone carrying this T cell receptor (beta chain) was counted between two and nine times. Trimming removed 6 bases from V and 5 bases from J, with 19 bases in between. Per germline, CDR1 SGHDT and CDR2 YYEEEE. There are 15 residues in the CDR3. This sample stems from a study of identical twins. TCRdb redid the calling of the 5' RACE reads with MiXCR, one entry per CDR3 protein. The table records fewer than 650,000 distinct CDR3 sequences, around 7.4% of them present only once. These data were also filed under a second study, of yellow fever vaccine responses in identical twins.

This sequence was found in a woman under 30 in good health. What was sequenced was PBMCs. V usage is TRBV5-6 and J usage is TRBJ2-3; weak D call: TRBD1 (6 bases). CDR3 DNA sequence: TGTGCCAGCAAACTATTAGTGGACAGTTTAGATACGCAGTATTTT. Encoded protein: CASKLLVDSLDTQYF.